This T cell receptor (beta chain) was sequenced for a study of blood T cell repertoires in COVID-19. Study in general: T cells, B-cell-depleted T cells, or PBMCs provided the cDNA or gDNA that served as material.

Per the study methods: The authors estimated nucleated cell counts from reference gene primer amplification. The repertoire was sequenced with immunoSEQ multiplex PCR; TCRdb's copy has only in-frame clones and lacks some. V, J and clone size are taken as reported in that table, and D and trimming were inferred from the DNA itself. The data contain around 25,000 clones, approximately 83% of them singletons. This CDR3 has 13 residues. Germline CDR1 reads MNHEY; CDR2 reads SMNVEV (reference sequence). V lost 10 bases, J lost 7 bases, and 10 bases stayed unmatched. This clone turned up a few times. This sequence joins TRBV27 and TRBJ2-3, with 8 bases that match TRBD2. This clonotype originated in a man between 65 and 79 years old with acute or convalescent COVID-19. Material: peripheral blood. CDR3 bases: TGTGCCATCTCCCCCGGGGGGGGTTATACGCAGTATTTT. The encoded protein is CAISPGGGYTQYF.